These 18 T cell receptor beta chains were sequenced from one sample in a study of early T cells in non-severe SARS-CoV-2 infection. Via MiXCR, TCRdb re-called the 5' RACE reads, giving one row per CDR3 protein. Among tens of thousands of distinct CDR3 sequences listed, roughly 15% were seen once. The specimen was whole blood. These receptors were taken from an adult who was a healthcare worker with PCR-confirmed SARS-CoV-2 infection or an uninfected control (not recorded which).

The CDR3 DNA sequence: TGTGCCAGCAGTTTAACAGGCGTCATGAACACTGAAGCTTTCTTT. The encoded protein is CASSLTGVMNTEAFF. The chain is built from TRBV28 and TRBJ1-1, with D maybe TRBD1 (5 bases). Trimming pared 2 bases from V and 0 bases from J, leaving 10 bases between. This CDR3 spans 15 amino acids. Per the germline V gene, CDR1 is MDHEN and CDR2 is SYDVKM.

CDR3 protein: CASSWGDPYTDTQYF. The CDR3 DNA sequence: TGCGCCAGCTCCTGGGGAGACCCGTACACAGATACGCAGTATTTT. This chain connects TRBV5-1 to TRBJ2-3; maybe TRBD2 (5 bases). Trimming cost V 7 bases and J 2 bases, with 17 bases left between them. The CDR3 is 15 amino acids. Germline CDR1 is SGHRS and CDR2 is YFSETQ.

V gene TRBV12-3 or TRBV12-4 combines with J gene TRBJ1-1; tentative D call: TRBD1 (6 bases). CDR3 size: 14 residues. V was shortened by 3 bases and J by 4 bases, with 12 bases between the two germline ends. The CDR3 here is CASSLGGLSTEAFF. CDR3 DNA: TGTGCCAGCAGTTTGGGGGGGCTGAGCACTGAAGCTTTCTTT.

The chain recombines TRBV20-1 with TRBJ1-2; TRBD1 matches 7 bases. With 6 bases clipped from V and 4 bases from J, the junction kept 11 bases outside the gene matches. Germline-derived CDR1 and CDR2 are DFQATT and SNEGSKA (reference sequence). This CDR3 is 14 amino acids long. The CDR3 loop reads CSAPGDRTGYGYTF. CDR3 nucleotides: TGCAGTGCACCAGGAGACAGGACAGGCTATGGCTACACCTTC.

This clonotype showed up many times. This chain uses TRBV7-6 with TRBJ2-1; 8 positions agree with TRBD1. The germline V gene encodes CDR1 SGHVS and CDR2 FNYEAQ. V lost 2 bases and J lost 4; bases outside the gene matches: 4. The CDR3 has 15 residues. CDR3 in DNA: TGTGCCAGCAGCTTAACGACAGGGGTGTACAATGAGCAGTTCTTC. Translated, it gives CASSLTTGVYNEQFF. The whole variable domain, filled in from reference TRBV7-6 and TRBJ2-1, reads GAGVSQSPRYKVTKRGQDVALRCDPISGHVSLYWYRQALGQGPEFLTYFNYEAQQDKSGLPNDRFSAERPEGSISTLTIQRTEQRDSAMYRCASSLTTGVYNEQFFGPGTRLTVL.

This clonotype was seen more than once but under ten times. This chain links TRBV5-1 with TRBJ2-5; no clear D. Trimming stripped 0 bases from V and 2 bases from J, with 8 bases between. This CDR3 has 14 residues. Germline CDR1 reads SGHRS; CDR2 reads YFSETQ. The CDR3 spells CASSLVGLQETQYF. CDR3 nucleotide sequence: TGCGCCAGCAGCTTGGTCGGCCTGCAAGAGACCCAGTACTTC.

Details on this clonotype: Being one base from a much bigger clone, this may be a read error. The chain uses TRBV20-1 and TRBJ1-4, with TRBD1 matching over 7 bases. The CDR3 runs to 13 residues. CDR1 and CDR2 from the germline V gene are DFQATT and SNEGSKA (reference sequence). This CDR3 reads CSAKEGAREILFF. In nucleotides, the CDR3 is TGCAGTGCAAAGGAGGGGGCTCGTGAAATACTGTTTTTT.

Only a few counts were recorded for this clonotype. The chain has TRBV12-3 or TRBV12-4 and TRBJ1-5; perhaps TRBD1 as D (6 bases). V was clipped by 5 bases and J by 3 bases, with 11 bases between them. The CDR3 consists of 14 residues. CDR3 DNA sequence: TGTGCCAGCAGTGTAAGGGACACCAATCAGCCCCAGCATTTT. It yields the protein CASSVRDTNQPQHF.

This clonotype has a handful of counts. The rearrangement links TRBV20-1 to TRBJ1-4; no clear D gene. Germline V gives CDR1 DFQATT, CDR2 SNEGSKA (reference sequence). This CDR3 has 15 amino acids. V was shortened by 0 bases and J by 4 bases, with 12 bases between the two germline ends. CDR3: CSARDPGGNNEKLFF. CDR3 nucleotides: TGCAGTGCTAGAGATCCGGGCGGAAATAATGAAAAACTGTTTTTT.

This clonotype was seen only a few times. This sequence joins TRBV5-1 and TRBJ2-7; D may be TRBD1 (6 bases). Trimming took 0 bases from V and 3 from J, leaving 13 bases between them. Germline V lookup: CDR1 SGHRS, CDR2 YFSETQ. This CDR3 has 15 residues. CDR3 sequence: CASSLAGQGLYEQYF. For the CDR3, the DNA is TGCGCCAGCAGCTTGGCTGGCCAGGGGCTCTACGAGCAGTACTTC.

The chain carries TRBV7-2 and TRBJ2-3, with TRBD2 matching 10 bases. V was clipped by 4 bases and J by 4 bases; unmatched bases: 5. Germline V gene lookup returns CDR1 SGHTA and CDR2 FQGNSA. This CDR3 contains 15 residues. CDR3 DNA: TGTGCCAGCAGCTCCCCGACTAGCGGGCCAGATACGCAGTATTTT. Protein: CASSSPTSGPDTQYF. The full variable domain, with the rest looked up from reference TRBV7-2 and TRBJ2-3, is GAGVSQSPSNKVTEKGKDVELRCDPISGHTALYWYRQSLGQGLEFLIYFQGNSAPDKSGLPSDRFSAERTGGSVSTLTIQRTQQEDSAVYLCASSSPTSGPDTQYFGPGTRLTVL.

This clonotype was seen many times. The V call is TRBV24-1, the J call TRBJ1-2, with D perhaps TRBD1 (6 bases). The V end lost 7 bases, the J end lost 0 bases, and 11 bases lay between the germline ends. Germline lookup yields CDR1 KGHDR and CDR2 SFDVKD. CDR3 length equals 14 residues. This chain's CDR3 is CATRDSQANYGYTF. The CDR3 DNA is TGTGCCACCAGGGACAGTCAAGCTAACTATGGCTACACCTTC.

The CDR3 spells CSLGHTQYF. The CDR3 DNA sequence: TGCAGTCTGGGTCATACGCAGTATTTT. The V gene is TRBV20-1, the J gene TRBJ2-3; D is ambiguous. Between the trimmed V and J ends, which lost 8 bases and 7 bases, there was a span of 7 bases. Germline CDR1 reads DFQATT; CDR2 reads SNEGSKA (reference sequence). The CDR3 covers 9 residues.

This clonotype was seen only a few times. CDR3 bases: TGTGCCAGCGGACTGATTAGTACTGAAGCTTTCTTT. Residues: CASGLISTEAFF. V is TRBV7-6 and J is TRBJ1-1; D unresolved. The CDR3 runs to 12 residues. Germline V gene lookup returns CDR1 SGHVS and CDR2 FNYEAQ. Trimming cost V 8 bases and J 5 bases, with 12 bases left between them. Full variable domain (missing parts from reference TRBV7-6 and TRBJ1-1): GAGVSQSPRYKVTKRGQDVALRCDPISGHVSLYWYRQALGQGPEFLTYFNYEAQQDKSGLPNDRFSAERPEGSISTLTIQRTEQRDSAMYRCASGLISTEAFFGQGTRLTVV.

This clonotype was seen many times. This chain joins TRBV23-1 and TRBJ1-2; 10 positions agree with TRBD1. TRBV23-1 is an ORF; its function is uncertain. CDR3 length equals 17 residues. Germline trimming cut 0 bases from V and 3 bases from J; bases unmatched to any gene: 7. The CDR3 coding sequence is TGCGCCAGCAGTCAATCGTGTGCCGGACAGGGGGACTATGGCTACACCTTC. Residues: CASSQSCAGQGDYGYTF.

The V call is TRBV20-1, the J call TRBJ2-3; no clear D. The CDR3 spans 11 residues. V dropped 6 bases and J dropped 3 bases, with 7 bases sitting between them. Germline V gives CDR1 DFQATT, CDR2 SNEGSKA (reference sequence). CDR3 residues: CSAGRTDTQYF. The CDR3 region has the DNA TGCAGTGCCGGACGGACAGATACGCAGTATTTT.

This sequence joins TRBV7-2 and TRBJ2-1, with D uncertain. The V gene lost 0 bases and the J gene lost 3 bases, with 3 bases spanning the gap. The CDR3 is made up of 13 amino acids. Germline loops: CDR1 SGHTA, CDR2 FQGNSA. CDR3 amino acids: CASSLAFYNEQFF. DNA of the CDR3: TGTGCCAGCAGCTTAGCTTTCTACAATGAGCAGTTCTTC. The complete variable domain, with remaining parts taken from reference TRBV7-2 and TRBJ2-1, reads GAGVSQSPSNKVTEKGKDVELRCDPISGHTALYWYRQSLGQGLEFLIYFQGNSAPDKSGLPSDRFSAERTGGSVSTLTIQRTQQEDSAVYLCASSLAFYNEQFFGPGTRLTVL.

This clonotype was observed a few times. V gene TRBV28 combines with J gene TRBJ2-7; 7 positions match TRBD1. Germline lookup yields CDR1 MDHEN and CDR2 SYDVKM. CDR3 length equals 13 residues. Trimming cost V 6 bases and J 3 bases; bases outside gene matches: 5. CDR3 DNA: TGTGCCAGCAGGACGACAGGGAACTACGAGCAGTACTTC. Protein product: CASRTTGNYEQYF.